This TCR beta chain was sequenced during a study of cytomegalovirus exposure and HLA in healthy donors. Study-level results: Further analysis, carried out later, found HLA-associated TCR beta chains more clonally expanded than equally common other chains.

This clone was found once. The antigen is not known. The PCR contained 60 Vbeta and 13 Jbeta primers. The protocol was immunoSEQ multiplex PCR, while the TCRdb copy is restricted to in-frame clones and leaves out a portion. The sample carries some 84,000 clones, around 77% recorded once. Germline V CDR1 and CDR2: MDHEN, SYDVKM. The CDR3 sequence is 16 residues long. V lost 7 bases and J lost 3, with 21 bases in between. Healthy bone marrow donors made up the donors. While unrecorded immune exposures were likely, the donors were nominally healthy when sampled. The source material was PBMCs. This receptor was taken from a boy aged 5 to 17 in good health and CMV-seronegative. V usage is TRBV28 and J usage is TRBJ1-1; D is perhaps TRBD1 (5 bases). The CDR3 coding sequence is TGTGCCAGCATTGATTTGCAAGGGGCCTCTGACACTGAAGCTTTCTTT. It encodes CASIDLQGASDTEAFF.